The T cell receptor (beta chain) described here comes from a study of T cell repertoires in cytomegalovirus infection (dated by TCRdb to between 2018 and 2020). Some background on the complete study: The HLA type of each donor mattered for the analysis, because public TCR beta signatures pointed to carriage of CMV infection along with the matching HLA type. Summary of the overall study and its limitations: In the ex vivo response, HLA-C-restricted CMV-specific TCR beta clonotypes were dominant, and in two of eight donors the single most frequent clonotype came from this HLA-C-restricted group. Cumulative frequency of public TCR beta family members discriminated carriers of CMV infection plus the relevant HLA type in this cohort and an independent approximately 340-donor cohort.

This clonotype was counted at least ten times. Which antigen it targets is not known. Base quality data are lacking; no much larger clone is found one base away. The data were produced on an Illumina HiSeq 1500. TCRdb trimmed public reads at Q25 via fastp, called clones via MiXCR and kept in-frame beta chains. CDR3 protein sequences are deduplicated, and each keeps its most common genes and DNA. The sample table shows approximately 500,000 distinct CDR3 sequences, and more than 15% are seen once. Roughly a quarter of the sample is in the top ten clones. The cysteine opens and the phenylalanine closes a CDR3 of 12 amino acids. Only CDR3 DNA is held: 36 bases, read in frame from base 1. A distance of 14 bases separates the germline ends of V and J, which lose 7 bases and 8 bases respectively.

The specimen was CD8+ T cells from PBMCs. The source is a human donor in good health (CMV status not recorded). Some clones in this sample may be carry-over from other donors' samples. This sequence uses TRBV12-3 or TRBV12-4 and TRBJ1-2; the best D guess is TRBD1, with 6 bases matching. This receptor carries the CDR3 CASNLGGLGYTF. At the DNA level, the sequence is TGTGCCAGCAACCTCGGGGGCTTGGGCTACACCTTC.